The 6 T cell receptor beta chains below come from one sample, sequenced in a study of shared clonotypes between healthy human individuals. Assay used: immunoSEQ multiplex PCR; TCRdb lists only in-frame clones, some missing. The sample contains around 2.5 million clones, 93% of which appear only once. Input material: naive CD4+ T cells from PBMCs. Regarding subset: CD45RA+ positively selected. These receptors came from a man aged 18 to 35 in good health. Some clones in this sample may be carry-over from other donors' samples.

This sequence joins TRBV5-8 and TRBJ1-4, with D perhaps matching TRBD1 (5 bases). The V gene lost 3 bases and the J gene lost 7 bases, with 16 bases spanning the gap. Germline assignment: CDR1 SGHTS and CDR2 YDEGEE. This CDR3 contains 15 residues. The CDR3 spells CASSSFGASREKLFF. CDR3 in DNA: TGTGCCAGCAGCTCATTCGGGGCTTCGCGTGAAAAACTGTTTTTT.

The chain recombines TRBV28 with TRBJ2-5; no clear D. The CDR3 totals 14 residues. Germline V gene sequence: CDR1 MDHEN, CDR2 SYDVKM. The ends were cut back, 7 bases at V and 5 bases at J, with 17 bases in the middle. CDR3 amino acids: CASTSTWRPETQYF. DNA for the CDR3: TGTGCCAGCACCTCCACCTGGCGGCCGGAGACCCAGTACTTC.

As to this clone: Other DNA sequences in this sample translate to the same CDR3. V is TRBV29-1 and J is TRBJ1-4, with D tentatively TRBD1 (6 bases). The CDR3 spans 13 residues. The germline gives CDR1 SQVTM, CDR2 ANQGSEA. Trimming removed 0 bases from V and 8 bases from J, with 10 bases in between. The CDR3 DNA is TGCAGCGTTGAAGAAGGACAGAGCGAAAAACTGTTTTTT. Its translation: CSVEEGQSEKLFF.

The chain couples TRBV5-5 to TRBJ2-5; D is uncertain. Germline-derived CDR1 and CDR2 are SGHKS and YYEKEE (reference sequence). V dropped 2 bases and J dropped 7 bases, with 15 bases sitting between them. This CDR3 has 14 residues. CDR3 sequence: CASSLASQLGTQYF. CDR3 sequence (DNA): TGTGCCAGCAGCTTAGCGTCCCAGCTGGGGACCCAGTACTTC.

The V call is TRBV5-6, the J call TRBJ2-5; 10 bases align to TRBD1. The CDR3 is made up of 15 amino acids. Losses at the gene ends were 6 bases for V and 0 bases for J; bases not matched to a gene: 5. Per the germline V gene, CDR1 is SGHDT and CDR2 is YYEEEE. CDR3 sequence reads: CASTRDRGNQETQYF. The CDR3, as DNA: TGTGCCAGCACCAGGGACAGGGGCAACCAAGAGACCCAGTACTTC. Together with reference TRBV5-6 and TRBJ2-5, the CDR3 gives the full variable domain: DAGVTQSPTHLIKTRGQQVTLRCSPKSGHDTVSWYQQALGQGPQFIFQYYEEEERQRGNFPDRFSGHQFPNYSSELNVNALLLGDSALYLCASTRDRGNQETQYFGPGTRLLVL.

The chain has TRBV7-8 and TRBJ2-2; 7 nucleotides line up with TRBD2. CDR3 length equals 16 residues. V lost 2 bases and J lost 4; bases outside the gene matches: 7. The V gene's germline CDR1 is SGHVS and CDR2 FQNEAQ. CDR3 nucleotide sequence: TGTGCCAGCAGCTTACTGGGGGGAGGGCCCACCGGGGAGCTGTTTTTT. Translating gives CASSLLGGGPTGELFF.